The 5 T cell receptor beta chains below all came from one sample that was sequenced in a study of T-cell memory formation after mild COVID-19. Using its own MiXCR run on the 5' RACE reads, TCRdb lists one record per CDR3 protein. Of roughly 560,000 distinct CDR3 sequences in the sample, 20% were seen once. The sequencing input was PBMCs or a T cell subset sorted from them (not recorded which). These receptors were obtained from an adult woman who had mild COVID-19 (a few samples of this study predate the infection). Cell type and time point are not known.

The CDR3 DNA reads as TGTGCCAGCAGCATCCGGACTAGCCAGTACAATGAGCAGTTCTTC. Protein sequence: CASSIRTSQYNEQFF. This chain uses TRBV7-9 with TRBJ2-1; 8 positions match TRBD2. This CDR3 spans 15 amino acids. Germline V gene data show CDR1 as SEHNR and CDR2 as FQNEAQ (reference sequence). J lost 4 bases, V lost 5 bases, and 7 bases had no gene match.

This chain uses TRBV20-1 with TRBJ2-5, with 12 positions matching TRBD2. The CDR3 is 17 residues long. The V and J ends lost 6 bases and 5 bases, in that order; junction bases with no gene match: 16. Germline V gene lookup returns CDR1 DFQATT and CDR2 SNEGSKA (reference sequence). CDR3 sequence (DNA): TGCAGTGCCCCTCATAGGCGCCTAGCGGGGGGGCGGGAGACCCAGTACTTC. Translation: CSAPHRRLAGGRETQYF.

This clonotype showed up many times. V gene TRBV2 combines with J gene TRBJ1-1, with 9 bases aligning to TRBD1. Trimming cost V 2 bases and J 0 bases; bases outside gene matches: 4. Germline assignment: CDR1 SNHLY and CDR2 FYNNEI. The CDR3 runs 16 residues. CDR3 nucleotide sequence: TGTGCCAGCAGTGAAACCGGGACAGGGCTGAACACTGAAGCTTTCTTT. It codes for CASSETGTGLNTEAFF.

The CDR3, as DNA: TGTGCCAGCCAGGAAGTTTGGACCCCAGCCGGGGAGCTGTTTTTT. As protein: CASQEVWTPAGELFF. The chain combines TRBV14 with TRBJ2-2; D is ambiguous. CDR3 length: 15 amino acids. Germline-derived CDR1 and CDR2 are SGHDN and FVKESK. Deletions cut 8 bases from V and 6 bases from J, with 19 bases between. Based on the CDR3 plus reference TRBV14 and TRBJ2-2, the full variable domain is EAGVTQFPSHSVIEKGQTVTLRCDPISGHDNLYWYRRVMGKEIKFLLHFVKESKQDESGMPNNRFLAERTGGTYSTLKVQPAELEDSGVYFCASQEVWTPAGELFFGEGSRLTVL.

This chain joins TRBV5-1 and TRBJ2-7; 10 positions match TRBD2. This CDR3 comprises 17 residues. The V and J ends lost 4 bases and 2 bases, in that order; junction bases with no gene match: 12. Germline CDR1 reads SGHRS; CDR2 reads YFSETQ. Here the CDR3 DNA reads TGCGCCAGCAGCGTGGGGCTAGCGGGAGTTCAAACCTACGAGCAGTACTTC. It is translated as CASSVGLAGVQTYEQYF.